The T cell receptor beta chain under discussion was sequenced for a study of glioma-infiltrating T cells. The study, taken as a whole, reports: Tissue-blood divergence was below expectation in non-neoplastic patients, above in gliomas. CDR3 overlap between tissue and blood was very small.

Amplification of TCR alpha and beta CDR3 regions from RNA used iRepertoire nested multiplex PCR. Input was 100-400 ng of tissue mRNA or PBMC total RNA. TCRdb re-derived calls from the multiplex PCR reads in MiXCR, one entry per CDR3 protein. The table has about 140,000 distinct CDR3 sequences, about two fifths seen once. CDR3 length: 16 residues. V lost 5 bases, J lost 1 base, and 15 bases lay in between. The V gene's germline CDR1 is MNHEY and CDR2 SVGAGI. In regard to this clonotype: Its target is unknown.

The receptor comes from a human donor with low-grade glioma or glioblastoma, undergoing nonglioma brain surgery, or in good health (not recorded which). The sequenced sample was glioma tissue, nonneoplastic brain tissue, or PBMCs (not recorded which). The J gene is TRBJ2-4, the V gene TRBV6-5, with TRBD2 as a possible D gene (5 bases). CDR3 sequence: CASSTSGAAAKNIQYF. The CDR3 bases are TGTGCCAGCAGTACCAGCGGAGCGGCGGCCAAAAACATTCAGTACTTC.